This T cell receptor beta chain came from a study of OX40 agonist ivuxolimab in advanced cancers. Study at large: The group had a mean age of around 64 years, ranged from roughly 23 to 85, and was approximately 81% male. Earlier anti-PD-1, anti-PD-L1 or anti-CTLA-4 therapy was permitted; 30% to 50% had received some.

A word on this clone: Its antigen is not identified.

Data came from immunoSEQ multiplex PCR; TCRdb stores just in-frame clones and leaves some out. The repertoire has approximately 68,000 clones, approximately 84% of them found once; the top ten carry more than 2%. Findings and limits, study-wide: Average numbers of expanded clones were greater in CD8+ T cells than in CD4+. Low normalized T-cell clonal expansion also characterized some of the nonresponders.

The sequences come from CD4+ or CD8+ T cells sorted from blood, collected in a trial of the OX40 agonist ivuxolimab. The sequence came from an adult with an advanced solid tumor such as melanoma, head and neck, liver or kidney cancer.

The CDR3 nucleotides are TGTGCCAGCAGCTTAGGTCAGGTCAACACTGAAGCTTTCTTT. Translating gives CASSLGQVNTEAFF. The chain has TRBV11-2 and TRBJ1-1, with D uncertain. Germline V gene lookup returns CDR1 SGHAT and CDR2 FQNNGV. The CDR3 covers 14 residues. Trimming took off 1 base at V and 2 bases at J, with 8 bases between the two ends.